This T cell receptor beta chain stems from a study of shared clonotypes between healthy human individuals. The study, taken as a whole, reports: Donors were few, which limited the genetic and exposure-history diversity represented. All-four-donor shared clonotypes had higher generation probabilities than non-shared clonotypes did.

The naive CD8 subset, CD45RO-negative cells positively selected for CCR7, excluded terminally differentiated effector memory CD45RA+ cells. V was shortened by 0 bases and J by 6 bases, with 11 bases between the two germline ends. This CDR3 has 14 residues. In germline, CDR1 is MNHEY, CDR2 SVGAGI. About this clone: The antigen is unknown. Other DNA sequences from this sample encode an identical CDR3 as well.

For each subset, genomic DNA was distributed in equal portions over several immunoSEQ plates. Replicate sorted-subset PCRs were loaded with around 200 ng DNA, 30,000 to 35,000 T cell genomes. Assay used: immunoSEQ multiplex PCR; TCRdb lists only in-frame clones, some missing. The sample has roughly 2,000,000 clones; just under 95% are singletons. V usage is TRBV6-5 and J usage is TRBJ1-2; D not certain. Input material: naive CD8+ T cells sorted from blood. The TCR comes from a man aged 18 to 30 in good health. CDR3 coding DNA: TGTGCCAGCAGTTACTCGGAGGGAGGGAATGGCTACACCTTC. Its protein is CASSYSEGGNGYTF.